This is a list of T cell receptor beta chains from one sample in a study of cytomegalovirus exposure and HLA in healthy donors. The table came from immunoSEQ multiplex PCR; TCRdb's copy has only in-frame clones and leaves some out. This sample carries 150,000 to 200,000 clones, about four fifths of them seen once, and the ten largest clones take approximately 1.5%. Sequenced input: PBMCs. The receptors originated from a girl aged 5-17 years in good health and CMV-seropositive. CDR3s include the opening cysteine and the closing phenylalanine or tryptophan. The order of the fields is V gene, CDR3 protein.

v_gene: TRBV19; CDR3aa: CASSTLTGANEQFF
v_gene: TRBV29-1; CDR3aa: CSVQYLSSYEQYF
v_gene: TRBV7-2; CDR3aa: CASRQTGANGYTF
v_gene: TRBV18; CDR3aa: CASSPQRAGEYGYTF
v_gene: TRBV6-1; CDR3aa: CASSVRTGSHNEQFF
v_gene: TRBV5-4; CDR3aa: CASSAPGEYEQYF
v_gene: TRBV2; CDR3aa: CASSAEGAQYF
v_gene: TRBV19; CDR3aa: CASSITSVATNEKLFF
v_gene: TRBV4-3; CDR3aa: CASSPGLAANTGELFF
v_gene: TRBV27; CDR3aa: CASSRTGVFDGYTF
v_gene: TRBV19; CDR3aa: CASSIFLGTGSSYEQYF
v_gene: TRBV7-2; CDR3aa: CASSLEVRLGWTQYF
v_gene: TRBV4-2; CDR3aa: CASSQAGSSGRAGQETQYF
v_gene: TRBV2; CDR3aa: CASTDWDRNNEQFF
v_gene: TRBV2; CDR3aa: CASSPLGERDPSYNEQFF
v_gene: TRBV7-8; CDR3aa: CASSLLAGADTQYF
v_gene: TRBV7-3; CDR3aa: CASSSGQAWENTEAFF
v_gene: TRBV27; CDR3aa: CASSGGTGRKRNTEAFF
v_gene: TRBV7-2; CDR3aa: CASSLQATGPYGGYTF
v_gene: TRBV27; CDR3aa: CASRSWNTEAFF
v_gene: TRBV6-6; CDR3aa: CASSYGPNTEAFF
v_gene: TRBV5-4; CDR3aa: CASSPSGARVNTEAFF
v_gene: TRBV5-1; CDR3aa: CASSLGASGKYF
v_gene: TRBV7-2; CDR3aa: CASSLGAGYGYTF
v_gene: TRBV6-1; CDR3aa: CASSAGSYNEQFF
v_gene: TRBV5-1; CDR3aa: CASSSPRGEETQYF
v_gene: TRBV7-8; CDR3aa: CASSLGGQETQYF
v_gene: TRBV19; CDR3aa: CASSHGTGDTYYQPQHF
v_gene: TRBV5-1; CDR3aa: CASRRYTGADTQYF